The T cell receptor (beta chain) under discussion was sequenced for a study of blood T cell repertoires in COVID-19. The overall study: T cells, B-cell-depleted T cells, or PBMCs provided the cDNA or gDNA that served as material.

Seattle-derived patients entered the study during active infection and were followed longitudinally. Authors' data handling: Scientists estimated how many nucleated cells there were by amplifying reference gene primers. Measured with immunoSEQ multiplex PCR; TCRdb has only the in-frame clones, and not every one. The V and J calls and clone size are taken from that table; D and trimming were inferred from the DNA. In the table there are around 270,000 clones, about 91% of which are singletons. Trimming took 2 bases from V and 5 from J, leaving 12 bases between them. This CDR3 region has 14 residues. Per the germline V gene, CDR1 is SGHTA and CDR2 is FQGNSA.

The sequenced sample consisted of peripheral blood. The source is a person aged 18 to 30 with COVID-19, enrolled during active disease. The V gene is TRBV7-2, the J gene TRBJ1-2, with D possibly matching TRBD1 (5 bases). The DNA for the CDR3 is TGTGCCAGCAGCTTACTGGCAGGGAGGTATGGCTACACCTTC. It codes for CASSLLAGRYGYTF. The variable domain in full, completed from reference TRBV7-2 and TRBJ1-2, reads GAGVSQSPSNKVTEKGKDVELRCDPISGHTALYWYRQSLGQGLEFLIYFQGNSAPDKSGLPSDRFSAERTGGSVSTLTIQRTQQEDSAVYLCASSLLAGRYGYTFGSGTRLTVV.